Listed below are T cell receptor beta chains from one sample, sequenced in a study of blood T cell repertoires in COVID-19. Repertoires were generated with immunoSEQ multiplex PCR, while TCRdb's copy carries only in-frame clones and drops some. The sample records about 92,000 clones, 85% being singletons. Sample: peripheral blood. These receptors were obtained from an elderly man with acute or convalescent COVID-19. CDR3s include the opening cysteine and the closing phenylalanine or tryptophan. Each record gives: V gene, D gene, J gene, CDR3 DNA, CDR3 protein. The D gene is left open where the match is weak.

>TRBV19|TRBD1|TRBJ1-1
TGTGCCAGTAGTGGACAGGGTGACACTGAAGCTTTCTTT
CASSGQGDTEAFF
>TRBV19|NA|TRBJ2-2
TGTGCCGGCGGCGGGACGGGCACCGGGGAGCTGTTTTTT
CAGGGTGTGELFF
>TRBV11-3|NA|TRBJ1-3
TGTGCCAGCAGCTTTGTTTATGGAAACACCATATATTTT
CASSFVYGNTIYF
>TRBV12-3/TRBV12-4|NA|TRBJ2-7
TGTGCCAGCAGTCCCGACACCTACGAGCAGTACTTC
CASSPDTYEQYF
>TRBV19|NA|TRBJ1-6
TGTGCCAGTAGTTCAGACAGGCTTTCACCCCTCCACTTT
CASSSDRLSPLHF
>TRBV29-1|NA|TRBJ2-5
TGCAGCGTTGGCGCCACCCAAGAGACCCAGTACTTC
CSVGATQETQYF
>TRBV6-1|TRBD1|TRBJ1-6
TGTGCCAGCAGTGAAGACAGGGGATATTCTAATTCACCCCTCCACTTT
CASSEDRGYSNSPLHF
>TRBV7-9|NA|TRBJ2-7
TGTGCCAGCAGCCGCTCCTACGAGCAGTACTTC
CASSRSYEQYF
>TRBV9|TRBD2|TRBJ2-5
TGTGCCAGCAGCGTGGGACTAGCGGGAGGAGAGACCCAGTACTTC
CASSVGLAGGETQYF
>TRBV15|TRBD1|TRBJ1-1
TGTGCCACCAGCAGAGATCAGGGGGACACTGAAGCTTTCTTT
CATSRDQGDTEAFF
>TRBV25-1|TRBD2|TRBJ2-1
TGTGCCAGCAGTGATAGGGAGACTAGCGGGAGGGCCTACAATGAGCAGTTCTTC
CASSDRETSGRAYNEQFF
>TRBV7-7|TRBD1|TRBJ1-3
TGTGCTATTTGGGACAGGGTTAGAAACACCATATATTTT
CAIWDRVRNTIYF
>TRBV6-2/TRBV6-3|TRBD2|TRBJ2-7
TGTGCCAGCAGTTTTACTTTGACAGGCGGACTAGCGGGAGGGCAGCCGCAGTACTTC
CASSFTLTGGLAGGQPQYF
>TRBV11-2|NA|TRBJ2-7
TGTGCCAGCAGCTTAACCCCGGGCTCCTACGAGCAGTACTTC
CASSLTPGSYEQYF
>TRBV18|NA|TRBJ1-4
TGTGCCAGCTCACCATCAGGGGCCGCAACTAATGAAAAACTGTTTTTT
CASSPSGAATNEKLFF
>TRBV18|TRBD1|TRBJ1-1
TGTGCCAGCTCACCAGGGACAGGGTATAACACTGAAGCTTTCTTT
CASSPGTGYNTEAFF